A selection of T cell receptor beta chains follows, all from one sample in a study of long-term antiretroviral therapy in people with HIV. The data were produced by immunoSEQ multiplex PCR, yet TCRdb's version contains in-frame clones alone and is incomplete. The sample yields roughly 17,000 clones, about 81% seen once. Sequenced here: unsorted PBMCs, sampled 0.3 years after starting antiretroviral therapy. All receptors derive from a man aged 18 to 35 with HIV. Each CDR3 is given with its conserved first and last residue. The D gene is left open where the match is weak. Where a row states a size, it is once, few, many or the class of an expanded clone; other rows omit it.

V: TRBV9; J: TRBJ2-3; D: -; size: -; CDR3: CASSVDASTDTQYF; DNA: TGTGCCAGCAGCGTAGATGCTTCCACAGATACGCAGTATTTT
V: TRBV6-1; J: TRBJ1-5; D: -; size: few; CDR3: CASSAGTQVHQPQHF; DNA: TGTGCCAGCAGCGCAGGGACGCAGGTCCATCAGCCCCAGCATTTT
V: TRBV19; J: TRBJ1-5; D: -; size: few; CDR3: CASSYGGQTNQPQHF; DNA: TGTGCCAGTAGTTACGGTGGACAGACTAATCAGCCCCAGCATTTT
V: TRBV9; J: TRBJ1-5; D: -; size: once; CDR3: CASSAEVGQPQHF; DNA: TGTGCCAGCAGCGCCGAGGTCGGGCAGCCCCAGCATTTT
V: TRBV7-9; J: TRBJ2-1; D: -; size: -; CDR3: CASSLGVVGLSYNEQFF; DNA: TGTGCCAGCAGCTTAGGGGTGGTAGGCTTGTCTTACAATGAGCAGTTCTTC
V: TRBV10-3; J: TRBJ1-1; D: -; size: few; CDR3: CAISDPRQAMNTEAFF; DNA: TGTGCCATCAGTGACCCGAGACAGGCCATGAACACTGAAGCTTTCTTT
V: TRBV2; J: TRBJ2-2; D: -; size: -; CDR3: CASSGSGELFF; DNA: TGTGCCAGCAGTGGTTCCGGGGAGCTGTTTTTT
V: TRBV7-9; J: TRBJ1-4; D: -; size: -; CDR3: CASSLDGGATNEKLFF; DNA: TGTGCCAGCAGCTTGGACGGGGGGGCAACTAATGAAAAACTGTTTTTT
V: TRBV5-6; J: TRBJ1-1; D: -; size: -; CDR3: CASSGALNTEAFF; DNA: TGTGCCAGCAGCGGGGCTCTGAACACTGAAGCTTTCTTT
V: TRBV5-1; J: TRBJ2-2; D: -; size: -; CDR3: CASSPGQPNTGELFF; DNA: TGCGCCAGCAGCCCTGGACAACCTAACACCGGGGAGCTGTTTTTT
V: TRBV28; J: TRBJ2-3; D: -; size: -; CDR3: CASSSGLPVFGQYF; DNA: TGTGCCAGCAGTTCCGGACTTCCTGTTTTCGGGCAGTATTTT
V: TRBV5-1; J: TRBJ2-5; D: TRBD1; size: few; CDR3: CASSLWTGQETQYF; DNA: TGCGCCAGCAGCTTGTGGACAGGGCAAGAGACCCAGTACTTC
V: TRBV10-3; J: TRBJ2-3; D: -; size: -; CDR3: CAISAAGDHTDTQYF; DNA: -
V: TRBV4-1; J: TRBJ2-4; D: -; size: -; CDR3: CASSEVGNNIQYF; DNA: TGCGCCAGCAGCGAAGTAGGGAATAACATTCAGTACTTC
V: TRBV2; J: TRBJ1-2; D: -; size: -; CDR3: CASVGDNYGYTF; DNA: TGTGCCAGCGTGGGGGACAACTATGGCTACACCTTC
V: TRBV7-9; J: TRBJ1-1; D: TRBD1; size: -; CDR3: CASILPTTGTNTEAFF; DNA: TGTGCCAGCATTCTTCCTACGACAGGGACGAACACTGAAGCTTTCTTT
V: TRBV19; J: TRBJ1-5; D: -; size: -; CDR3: CASNEISNQPQHF; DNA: TGTGCCAGTAATGAAATTAGCAATCAGCCCCAGCATTTT
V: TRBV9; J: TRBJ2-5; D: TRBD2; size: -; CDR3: CASSVVSGRQETQYF; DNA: TGTGCCAGCAGCGTAGTTAGCGGGAGACAAGAGACCCAGTACTTC
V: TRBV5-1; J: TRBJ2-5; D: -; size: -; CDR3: CASSLALGGQQETQYF; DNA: TGCGCCAGCAGCTTGGCCTTAGGTGGACAACAAGAGACCCAGTACTTC
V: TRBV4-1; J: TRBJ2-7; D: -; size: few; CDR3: CASSQDPSNSYEQYF; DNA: TGCGCCAGCAGCCAAGATCCCAGCAATTCCTACGAGCAGTACTTC
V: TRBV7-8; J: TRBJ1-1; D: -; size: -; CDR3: CASSFWGVNTEAFF; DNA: TGTGCCAGCAGCTTCTGGGGAGTGAACACTGAAGCTTTCTTT
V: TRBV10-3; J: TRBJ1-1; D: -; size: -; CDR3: CAISESRVGAEAFF; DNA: TGTGCCATCAGTGAGTCAAGGGTCGGGGCTGAAGCTTTCTTT
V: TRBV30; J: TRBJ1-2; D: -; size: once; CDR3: CACRGLGRESYGYTF; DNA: TGTGCCTGCAGAGGGTTAGGCAGGGAGAGCTATGGCTACACCTTC
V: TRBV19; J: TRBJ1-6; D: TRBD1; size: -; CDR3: CASSSGDSIGYNSPLHF; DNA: TGTGCCAGTAGTTCTGGGGACAGTATTGGATATAATTCACCCCTCCACTTT
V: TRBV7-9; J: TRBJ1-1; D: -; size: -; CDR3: CASSLIQGKNTEAFF; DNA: TGTGCCAGCAGCTTAATCCAGGGGAAGAACACTGAAGCTTTCTTT
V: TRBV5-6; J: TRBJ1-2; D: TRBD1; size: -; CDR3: CASSPGTGEVYGYTF; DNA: TGTGCCAGCAGCCCCGGGACAGGGGAGGTTTATGGCTACACCTTC
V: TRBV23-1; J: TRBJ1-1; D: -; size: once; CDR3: CASSHRGARGGGTEAFF; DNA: TGCGCCAGCAGTCATCGGGGGGCTCGGGGTGGGGGCACTGAAGCTTTCTTT
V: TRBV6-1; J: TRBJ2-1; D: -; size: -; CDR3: CASSGPAHPNEQFF; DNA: TGTGCCAGCAGTGGACCAGCGCACCCAAATGAGCAGTTCTTC
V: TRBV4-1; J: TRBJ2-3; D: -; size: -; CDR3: CASSLYSGRTDTQYF; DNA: TGCGCCAGCAGTTTGTATTCTGGGCGCACAGATACGCAGTATTTT
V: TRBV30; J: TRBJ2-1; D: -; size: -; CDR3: CAWSVHGNEQFF; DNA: TGTGCCTGGAGTGTACACGGGAATGAGCAGTTCTTC
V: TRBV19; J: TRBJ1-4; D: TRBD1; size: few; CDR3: CASTEDRRKLFF; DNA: TGTGCCAGTACGGAGGACAGGAGGAAACTGTTTTTT
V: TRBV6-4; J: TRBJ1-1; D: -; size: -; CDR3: CASSQDSDSAEAFF; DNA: TGTGCCAGCAGCCAAGATTCCGACTCGGCTGAAGCTTTCTTT
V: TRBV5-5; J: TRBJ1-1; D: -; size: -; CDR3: CASSWGGQEAFF; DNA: TGTGCCAGCAGCTGGGGAGGACAAGAAGCTTTCTTT
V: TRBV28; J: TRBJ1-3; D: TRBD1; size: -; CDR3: CASSPVEGRTGSGNTIYF; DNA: TGTGCCAGCAGTCCGGTGGAGGGCCGGACAGGCTCTGGAAACACCATATATTTT
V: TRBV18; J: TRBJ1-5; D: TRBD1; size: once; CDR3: CASSSLPLRQGSNQPQHF; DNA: TGTGCCAGCTCATCCCTTCCCCTCAGACAGGGGAGTAATCAGCCCCAGCATTTT
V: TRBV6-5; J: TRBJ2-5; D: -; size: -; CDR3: CASSYSYEETQYF; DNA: TGTGCCAGCAGTTACTCCTACGAAGAGACCCAGTACTTC
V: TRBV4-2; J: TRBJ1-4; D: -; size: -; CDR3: CASSQEGGDRKKLFF; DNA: TGTGCCAGCAGCCAAGAGGGTGGGGATCGGAAGAAACTGTTTTTT
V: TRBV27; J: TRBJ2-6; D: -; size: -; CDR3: CASSAISSGANVLTF; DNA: TGTGCCAGCAGTGCCATTAGCTCTGGGGCCAACGTCCTGACTTTC
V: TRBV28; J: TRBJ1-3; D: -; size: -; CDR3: CAVNSVGLPGNTIYF; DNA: TGTGCCGTCAACTCGGTGGGCTTACCTGGAAACACCATATATTTT
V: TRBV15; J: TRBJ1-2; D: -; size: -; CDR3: CATSRDFYGYTF; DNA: TGTGCCACCAGCAGAGATTTCTATGGCTACACCTTC
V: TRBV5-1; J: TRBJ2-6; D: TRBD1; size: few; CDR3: CASQQGTGANVLTF; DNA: TGCGCCAGCCAACAGGGGACTGGGGCCAACGTCCTGACTTTC
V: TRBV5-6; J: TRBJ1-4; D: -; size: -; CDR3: CASSLREGRREKLFF; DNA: TGTGCCAGCAGCTTGAGGGAAGGGCGCAGGGAAAAACTGTTTTTT
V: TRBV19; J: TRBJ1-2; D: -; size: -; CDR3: CASSIVRTRVSYGYTF; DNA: TGTGCCAGTAGTATCGTCCGAACCAGGGTTTCCTATGGCTACACCTTC
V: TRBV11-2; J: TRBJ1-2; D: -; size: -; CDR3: CASSPRKDSLYGYTF; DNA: TGTGCCAGCAGCCCCCGGAAGGACAGTCTTTATGGCTACACCTTC
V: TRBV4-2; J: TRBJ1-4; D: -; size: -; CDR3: CASSQDASGPRISEKLFF; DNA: TGTGCCAGCAGCCAAGATGCATCCGGGCCGCGGATTAGTGAAAAACTGTTTTTT
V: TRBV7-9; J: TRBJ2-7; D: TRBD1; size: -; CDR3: CASSLRQGGNEQYF; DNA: TGTGCCAGCAGCTTGAGACAGGGGGGAAACGAGCAGTACTTC
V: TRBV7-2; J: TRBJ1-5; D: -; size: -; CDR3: CASSLAGLGNQPQHF; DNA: TGTGCCAGCAGCTTAGCAGGGTTGGGCAATCAGCCCCAGCATTTT
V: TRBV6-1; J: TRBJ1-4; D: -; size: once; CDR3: CASRDQGATNEKLFF; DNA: TGTGCCAGCAGGGACCAGGGTGCAACTAATGAAAAACTGTTTTTT
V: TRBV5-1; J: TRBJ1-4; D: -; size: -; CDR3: CASSPEGGVHEKLFF; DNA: TGCGCCAGCAGCCCCGAGGGAGGAGTTCATGAAAAACTGTTTTTT
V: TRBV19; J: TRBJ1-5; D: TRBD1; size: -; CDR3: CASSTTGGQPQHF; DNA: TGTGCCAGTAGCACCACAGGGGGCCAGCCCCAGCATTTT
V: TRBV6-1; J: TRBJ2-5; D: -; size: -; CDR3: CASTLNGPETQYF; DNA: TGTGCCAGCACCCTCAACGGGCCAGAGACCCAGTACTTC
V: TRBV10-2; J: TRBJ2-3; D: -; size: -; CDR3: CASATSPTDTQYF; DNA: TGCGCCAGCGCCACTAGCCCCACAGATACGCAGTATTTT
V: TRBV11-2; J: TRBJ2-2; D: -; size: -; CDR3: CASSLTMNTGELFF; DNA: TGTGCCAGCAGCTTAACTATGAACACCGGGGAGCTGTTTTTT
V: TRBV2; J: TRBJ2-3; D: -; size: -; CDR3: CASSVPSITDTQYF; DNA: TGTGCCAGCAGTGTCCCCAGTATTACAGATACGCAGTATTTT
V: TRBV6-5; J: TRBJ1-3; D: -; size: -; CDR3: CASVPRGLTGNTIYF; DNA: TGTGCCAGCGTTCCCCGGGGGCTTACTGGAAACACCATATATTTT
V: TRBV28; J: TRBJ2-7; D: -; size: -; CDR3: CASREGHSYEQYF; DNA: TGTGCCAGCAGGGAGGGGCACTCCTACGAGCAGTACTTC
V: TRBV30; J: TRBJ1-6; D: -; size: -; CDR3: CAWCGGLNSPLHF; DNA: TGTGCCTGGTGTGGGGGTTTGAATTCACCCCTCCACTTT
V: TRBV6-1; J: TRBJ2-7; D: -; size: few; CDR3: CASINRDIYEQYF; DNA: TGTGCCAGCATTAACAGGGATATCTACGAGCAGTACTTC
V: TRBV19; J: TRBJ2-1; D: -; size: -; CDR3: CASNPRSYNEQFF; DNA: TGTGCCAGTAACCCGCGTTCCTACAATGAGCAGTTCTTC